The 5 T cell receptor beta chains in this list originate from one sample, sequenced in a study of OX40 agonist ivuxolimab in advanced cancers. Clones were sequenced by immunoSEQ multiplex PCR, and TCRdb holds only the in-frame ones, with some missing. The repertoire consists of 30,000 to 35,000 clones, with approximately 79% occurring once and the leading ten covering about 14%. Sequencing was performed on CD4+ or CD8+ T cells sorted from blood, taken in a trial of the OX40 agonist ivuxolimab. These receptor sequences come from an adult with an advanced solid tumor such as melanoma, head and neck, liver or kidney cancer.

Written as DNA, the CDR3 is TGTGCCAGCAGGGGGGGACATAAAGGCTACAATGAGCAGTTCTTC. This gives the protein CASRGGHKGYNEQFF. V and J are TRBV27 and TRBJ2-1; D tentatively fits TRBD1 or TRBD2 (6 bases each). In germline, CDR1 is MNHEY, CDR2 SMNVEV (reference sequence). V was pared by 6 bases and J by 3 bases, with 15 bases between. This CDR3 is 15 amino acids long.

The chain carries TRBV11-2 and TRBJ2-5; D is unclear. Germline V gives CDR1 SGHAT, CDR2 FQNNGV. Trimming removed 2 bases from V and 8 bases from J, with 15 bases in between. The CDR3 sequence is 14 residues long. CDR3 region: CASSLLNNLGTQYF. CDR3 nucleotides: TGTGCCAGCAGCTTACTTAATAATCTTGGAACCCAGTACTTC.

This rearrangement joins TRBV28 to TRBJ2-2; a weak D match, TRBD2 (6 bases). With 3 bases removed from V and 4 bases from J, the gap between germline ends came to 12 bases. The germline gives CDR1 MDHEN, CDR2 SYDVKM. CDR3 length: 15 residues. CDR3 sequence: CASSFSGSGTGELFF. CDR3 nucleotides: TGTGCCAGCAGTTTCTCAGGTAGCGGCACCGGGGAGCTGTTTTTT.

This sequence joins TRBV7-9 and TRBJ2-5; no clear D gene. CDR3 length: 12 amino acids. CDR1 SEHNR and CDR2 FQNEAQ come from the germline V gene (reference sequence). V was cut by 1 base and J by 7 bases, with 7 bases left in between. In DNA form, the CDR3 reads TGTGCCAGCAGCTTAGAGGAACGGACCCAGTACTTC. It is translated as CASSLEERTQYF.

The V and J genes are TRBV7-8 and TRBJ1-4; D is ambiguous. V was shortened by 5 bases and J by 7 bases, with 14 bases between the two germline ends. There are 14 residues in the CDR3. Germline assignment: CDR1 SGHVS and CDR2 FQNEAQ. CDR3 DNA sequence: TGTGCCAGCAGCCCTCGGAGGGATTCTGAAAAACTGTTTTTT. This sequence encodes CASSPRRDSEKLFF.